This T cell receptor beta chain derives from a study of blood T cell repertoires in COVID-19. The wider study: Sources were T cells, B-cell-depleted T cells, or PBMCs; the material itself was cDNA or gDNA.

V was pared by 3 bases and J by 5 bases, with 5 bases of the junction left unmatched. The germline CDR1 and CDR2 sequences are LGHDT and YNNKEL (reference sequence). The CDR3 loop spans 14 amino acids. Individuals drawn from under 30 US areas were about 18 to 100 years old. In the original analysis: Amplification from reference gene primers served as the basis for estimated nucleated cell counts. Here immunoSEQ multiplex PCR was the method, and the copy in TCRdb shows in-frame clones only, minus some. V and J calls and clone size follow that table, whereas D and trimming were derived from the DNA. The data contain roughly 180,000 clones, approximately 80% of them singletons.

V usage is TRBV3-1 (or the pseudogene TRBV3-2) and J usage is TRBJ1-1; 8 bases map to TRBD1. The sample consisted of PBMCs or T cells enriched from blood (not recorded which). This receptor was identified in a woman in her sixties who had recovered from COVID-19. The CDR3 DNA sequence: TGTGCCAGCAGCCAGACAGGGGCTCGGACTGAAGCTTTCTTT. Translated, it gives CASSQTGARTEAFF.